The sequence of this TCR beta chain was determined in a study of blood T cells in healthy people across ages. The study, taken as a whole, reports: Unsorted PBMC material precluded a definitive naive versus antigen-experienced comparison.

This CDR3 has 15 amino acids. Unmatched junction bases numbered 4, after V lost 5 bases and J lost 1 base. Only a few counts were recorded for this clonotype. Its antigen is undetermined. Using a J-beta primer mix together with a sample-barcoded 5' primer, a second PCR was run for roughly 7 to 12 cycles. TCRdb called the 5' RACE reads again in MiXCR, with one record for every CDR3 protein. Here the sample spans about 840,000 distinct CDR3 sequences, under 35% being singletons. The authors extracted at least 5 micrograms of total RNA per sample. These data also formed part of another study, on T cells of mothers and their children. That source reports: All RNA that had been extracted was used for cDNA synthesis at roughly 1.6 ug per 15 ul. Each child contributed about 3 million TCR beta CDR3 reads, while each mother contributed over 8 million.

The sample was blood. This TCR was sampled from a middle-aged woman in good health. The rearrangement uses TRBV12-3 or TRBV12-4 and TRBJ2-4; 8 bases line up with TRBD2. CDR3 loop: CASSPGGQAKNIQYF. The CDR3 DNA reads as TGTGCCAGCAGTCCGGGGGGGCAGGCCAAAAACATTCAGTACTTC.